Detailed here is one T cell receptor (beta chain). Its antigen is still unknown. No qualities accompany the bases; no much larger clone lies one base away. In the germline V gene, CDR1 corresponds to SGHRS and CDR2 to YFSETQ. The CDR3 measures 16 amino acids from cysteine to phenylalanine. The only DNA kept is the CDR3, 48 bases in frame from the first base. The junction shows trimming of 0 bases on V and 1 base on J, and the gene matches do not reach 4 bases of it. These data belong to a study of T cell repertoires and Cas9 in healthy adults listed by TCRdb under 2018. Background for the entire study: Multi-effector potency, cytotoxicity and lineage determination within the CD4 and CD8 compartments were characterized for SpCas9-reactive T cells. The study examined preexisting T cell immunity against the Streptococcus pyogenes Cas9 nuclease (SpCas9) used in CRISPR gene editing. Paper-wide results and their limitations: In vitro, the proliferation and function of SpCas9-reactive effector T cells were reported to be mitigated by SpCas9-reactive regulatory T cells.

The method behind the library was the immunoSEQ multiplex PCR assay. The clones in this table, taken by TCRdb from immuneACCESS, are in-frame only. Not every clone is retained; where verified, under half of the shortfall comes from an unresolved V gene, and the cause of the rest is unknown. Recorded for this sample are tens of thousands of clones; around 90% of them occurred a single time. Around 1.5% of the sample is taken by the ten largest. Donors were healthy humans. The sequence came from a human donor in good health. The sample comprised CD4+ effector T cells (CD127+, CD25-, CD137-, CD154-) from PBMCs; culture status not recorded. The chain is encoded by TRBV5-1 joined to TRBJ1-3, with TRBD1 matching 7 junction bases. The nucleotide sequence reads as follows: TGCGCCAGCAGCTTGGGGCCGACAGGGTCTGGAAACACCATATATTTT. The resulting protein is CASSLGPTGSGNTIYF.